This TCR beta chain was captured in a study of spatial heterogeneity in lung cancer. Study context: Detection consistently captured more beta-chain sequences than alpha-chain sequences.

TCR cDNA molecules each had a unique molecular identifier. TCRdb itself ran the 5' RACE reads through MiXCR, one entry per CDR3 protein. The data show 40,000 to 45,000 distinct CDR3 sequences, with approximately 6.2% seen just once and 35% to 55% held by the top ten. The sample's time point: sample taken at primary tumor resection. The donors, around 72 patients with untreated early-stage non-small cell lung cancer, provided the samples. The table lists this clonotype with a few counts. The CDR3 sequence is 16 residues long. Trimming at V came to 3 bases and at J to 6 bases, leaving 10 bases not matched to a gene. The germline CDR1 and CDR2 sequences are SNHLY and FYNNEI.

The chain links TRBV2 to TRBJ1-5; 8 bases are a match to TRBD1. The sequence came from a female donor with early-stage non-small cell lung cancer. Material: PBMCs, obtained at surgery. CDR3 nucleotides: TGTGCCAGCAGTGATGTTTCTCCAGGGGGCCGTCAGCCCCAGCATTTT. Translated: CASSDVSPGGRQPQHF.